The clone carrying this T cell receptor beta chain appeared a few times. Trimming removed 0 bases from V and 6 bases from J, with 24 bases in between. This CDR3 is 19 amino acids long. Germline V lookup: CDR1 MNHEY, CDR2 SVGEGT. TCRdb reanalysed the RT-PCR reads using MiXCR and keeps one entry per CDR3 protein. The table shows approximately 720,000 distinct CDR3 sequences, with about 14% occurring only once. This chain links TRBV6-2 or TRBV6-3 with TRBJ1-5; D may be TRBD1 (5 bases). The sequence derives from a female donor in good health, serving as a healthy control. Sequenced sample: memory CD4+ T cells from blood. Here the CDR3 reads CASSYSLRLGNLGGQPQHF. The CDR3 nucleotides are TGTGCCAGCAGTTACTCTTTACGGCTCGGCAACCTCGGGGGTCAGCCCCAGCATTTT.